This TCR beta chain was retrieved from a study of neurological immune-mediated disorders. This clonotype was recorded a few times. Its antigen remains unidentified. Possible read error: a much larger clone is one base away. Trimming removed 6 bases from V and 8 bases from J, with 14 bases in between. The CDR3 is 13 residues long. Germline CDR1 and CDR2: MDHEN and SYDVKM. Findings and caveats of the study: No sharing of CDR3 amino acid sequences was observed among expanded clones across subjects, suggesting private repertoires in all groups. Phylogenetic grouping assigned the repertoires of 18 of 34 multiple sclerosis patients to a single related-CDR3 cluster, representing a possible signature. None of the features examined (clinical or MRI) was associated with the multiple sclerosis repertoire cluster.

Each CDR3 protein is one row after TCRdb ran MiXCR on the 5' RACE reads. The table lists roughly 52,000 distinct CDR3 sequences, 3% to 4% of them singletons. The sequenced material came from PBMCs. J is TRBJ2-1 and V is TRBV28; no reliable D call. This clonotype was sampled from a man in his sixties with multiple sclerosis. CDR3 region: CASSVKGIDEQFF. The CDR3 DNA is TGTGCCAGCAGCGTAAAGGGTATCGATGAGCAGTTCTTC.